This T cell receptor (beta chain) was retrieved from a study of blood T cells in healthy people across ages. Whole-study results and caveats: The unknown donor CMV status may have confounded expanded clonotype changes.

A second 7 to 11 cycle PCR used barcoded and J-beta primers. TCRdb re-derived calls from the 5' RACE reads in MiXCR, one entry per CDR3 protein. The data show around 2 million distinct CDR3 sequences, more than 35% seen once. Concerning this clonotype: The antigen is not known.

The CDR3 is 15 amino acids. Germline values: CDR1 KGHSH, CDR2 LQKENI. V and J are TRBV18 and TRBJ2-4; 8 bases agree with TRBD1. Matching the DNA end better, TRBJ2-5 makes the J call doubtful. The sample taken for sequencing was blood. This clonotype originated in a human donor in good health. DNA of the CDR3: TGTGCCAGCTCACCCTTGACAGGGGAAGGAGAGACCCAGTACTTC. Amino acids: CASSPLTGEGETQYF.